There are a few counts of the clone carrying this T cell receptor (beta chain). This sample is drawn from a study of blood T cell repertoires in COVID-19. About the study: Sources were T cells, B-cell-depleted T cells, or PBMCs; the material itself was cDNA or gDNA.

Authors' methods: Reference gene primer amplification gave nucleated cell count estimates. Sequenced by immunoSEQ multiplex PCR; TCRdb stores in-frame clones only, minus some. That table supplies the V and J calls and clone size; D and trimming were determined from the DNA. The sample shows about 34,000 clones, 75% of them seen only once. V was clipped by 1 base and J by 2 bases, with 6 bases between them. The CDR3 is made up of 14 amino acids. The germline CDR1 and CDR2 sequences are SEHNR and FQNEAQ (reference sequence). This receptor was taken from an elderly man with active or convalescent COVID-19. This chain connects TRBV7-9 to TRBJ1-5; D gene unclear. The specimen sequenced was peripheral blood. CDR3 sequence reads: CASSLGRGNQPQHF. As DNA, the CDR3 is TGTGCCAGCAGCTTAGGGCGGGGCAATCAGCCCCAGCATTTT.